The clone carrying this T cell receptor (beta chain) appeared many times. Its antigen is not identified. The record originates from a study of T-cell reconstitution after alpha-beta-depleted transplantation in children. Construction of the TCRbeta library involved unique molecular identifiers. TCRdb re-analysed the PCR reads in MiXCR, keeping a single row per CDR3 protein. The data show 200,000 to 250,000 distinct CDR3 sequences, approximately 11% seen once. Whole-study results and caveats: It was surviving recipient T cells and thymic progenitors that gave some patients high TCRbeta diversity at day 60. Among T cells one year after transplant, newly produced cells accounted for most counts and diversity. At around two months after transplant, the alpha-beta T cells were reportedly derived from several hundred expanded clones that came from non-depleted graft cells.

The receptor comes from a child less than two years old with acute myeloid leukemia, due to receive a stem cell transplant. This specimen consisted of PBMCs, obtained before TCRalphabeta/CD19-depleted stem cell transplant.

CDR3 region: CASSTRSTTYEQYF. The CDR3 DNA is TGTGCCAGCAGTACCAGGAGTACTACCTACGAGCAGTACTTC. The gene calls are TRBV12-3 or TRBV12-4 and TRBJ2-7, with D unresolved. Trimming cost V 5 bases and J 2 bases, with 13 bases left between them. The CDR3 totals 14 residues.